A selection of T cell receptor beta chains follows, all from one sample in a study of blood T cell repertoires in COVID-19. Clones were read by immunoSEQ multiplex PCR, and TCRdb kept only the in-frame ones, dropping some. The sample lists 250,000 to 350,000 clones, 75% to 90% occurring once. The sample consisted of peripheral blood. These receptor sequences come from a man aged 18 to 29 with active or convalescent COVID-19. Both conserved end residues are part of each CDR3. A D gene is named only where the DNA matches it firmly. Clone sizes are given selectively: once, few, many, or a class where the clone is expanded.

V gene	D gene	J gene	clone size	CDR3 DNA	CDR3 protein
TRBV9	.	TRBJ2-2	.	TGTGCCAGCAGCGTAGCGAGGGCACATATATACGGGGAGCTGTTTTTT	CASSVARAHIYGELFF
TRBV28	.	TRBJ1-2	.	TGTGCCAGCCAACTCAGCGGGGTCCCGAACTATGGCTACACCTTC	CASQLSGVPNYGYTF
TRBV29-1	TRBD1	TRBJ2-7	.	TGCAGCGCCCGCGGGGTGGGACAGGTCGAGCAGTACTTC	CSARGVGQVEQYF
TRBV4-1	TRBD2	TRBJ2-3	.	TGCGCCAGCAGCCAAGAAGGTCCTAGCGGGAGCACAGATACGCAGTATTTT	CASSQEGPSGSTDTQYF
TRBV9	TRBD2	TRBJ2-2	once	TGTGCCAGCAGCTGGACTAGCGGGGTTATCGGGGAGCTGTTTTTT	CASSWTSGVIGELFF
TRBV11-2	TRBD2	TRBJ2-5	.	TGTGCCAGCAGCTTAGACTCTTTGACGACTAGCGGGAACCAAGAGACCCAGTACTTC	CASSLDSLTTSGNQETQYF
TRBV19	TRBD2	TRBJ2-1	many	TGTGCCAGTACCTCGATGAGCGGGGGGTACAATGAGCAGTTCTTC	CASTSMSGGYNEQFF
TRBV18	.	TRBJ1-1	.	TGTGCCAGCTCAAGTTTTTCAGGGGTTTTCACTGAAGCTTTCTTT	CASSSFSGVFTEAFF
TRBV6-5	TRBD1	TRBJ2-7	.	TGTGCCAGCAGTCGACAGGGTCGGTCGTACGAGCAGTACTTC	CASSRQGRSYEQYF
TRBV7-3	.	TRBJ2-3	once	TGTGCCAGCAGCCTCGAAGCGACTACTCGAACAGATACGCAGTATTTT	CASSLEATTRTDTQYF
TRBV20-1	.	TRBJ2-7	.	TGCAGTGTAGAGGGTACCTACGAGCAGTACTTC	CSVEGTYEQYF
TRBV19	.	TRBJ1-2	few	TGTGCCAGTACTACTAAAATGGGGGGTGGCTACACCTTC	CASTTKMGGGYTF
TRBV6-5	TRBD1	TRBJ2-7	.	TGTGCCAGCCTCCTGGGACAGGGAGGCGAGCAGTACTTC	CASLLGQGGEQYF
TRBV3-1/TRBV3-2	TRBD1	TRBJ2-7	.	TGTGCCAGCAGCCAAGACGACAGGGTTTCCTACGAGCAGTACTTC	CASSQDDRVSYEQYF
TRBV7-6	TRBD1	TRBJ2-1	.	TGTGCCAGCAGCTTATTTGGACAGGAGACCAATGAGCAGTTCTTC	CASSLFGQETNEQFF
TRBV6-5	TRBD1	TRBJ1-1	.	TGTGCCAGCAGTTCCAGGGGGAGCACTGAAGCTTTCTTT	CASSSRGSTEAFF
TRBV5-1	.	TRBJ2-7	.	TGCGCCAGCAGCCGGGGTCCGACCTACGAGCAGTACTTC	CASSRGPTYEQYF
TRBV5-1	TRBD1	TRBJ2-2	.	TGCGCCAGCAGCTTGGCAGGTGACAGGGTGAACACCGGGGAGCTGTTTTTT	CASSLAGDRVNTGELFF
TRBV9	.	TRBJ1-2	.	TGTGCCAGCAGCCCCCCCCGAGAGGGTGGCTACACCTTC	CASSPPREGGYTF
TRBV27	TRBD2	TRBJ2-5	.	TGTGCCAGCAGCGCACCCCGCGGGACTAGCGGGGGACAACCCCAAGAGACCCAGTACTTC	CASSAPRGTSGGQPQETQYF
TRBV15	TRBD2	TRBJ2-4	.	TGTGCCACCAGCAGAGATAAAGGGTTGGCGGGAGGGGGAAACATTCAGTACTTC	CATSRDKGLAGGGNIQYF
TRBV3-1/TRBV3-2	TRBD2	TRBJ2-7	once	TGTGCCAGCAGCCAATCTAGCGGGAGCACTTTGAACTTC	CASSQSSGSTLNF
TRBV11-2	TRBD2	TRBJ2-7	.	TGTGCCAGCCGGTCGCGGGGGGGCACCTCCTACGAGCAGTACTTC	CASRSRGGTSYEQYF
TRBV7-9	TRBD1	TRBJ2-5	.	TGTGCCAGCAACCATAAACTGGGACAGGGGTTCGAGACCCAGTACTTC	CASNHKLGQGFETQYF
TRBV6-2/TRBV6-3	.	TRBJ2-7	once	TGTGCCAGCAGTTATTGGGAGGAGTACGAGCAGTACTTC	CASSYWEEYEQYF
TRBV5-1	TRBD2	TRBJ2-3	.	TGCGCCAGCAGCGCGGACTGGGGACTAGCGAAAGATACGCAGTATTTT	CASSADWGLAKDTQYF
TRBV4-1	.	TRBJ1-5	.	TGCGCCAGCCGCGACTTGAGGATGGGCAATCAGCCCCAGCATTTT	CASRDLRMGNQPQHF
TRBV28	TRBD1	TRBJ1-6	.	TGTGCCAGCAGCCTAACAGGGGATTCACCCCTCCACTTT	CASSLTGDSPLHF
TRBV20-1	.	TRBJ2-5	.	TGCAGTGCAGACAGCCAAGAGACCCAGTACTTC	CSADSQETQYF
TRBV6-5	.	TRBJ2-5	.	TGTGCCAGCAGTTACTCTGGCGGCGGGGAGACCCAGTACTTC	CASSYSGGGETQYF
TRBV5-6	TRBD1	TRBJ2-4	.	TGTGCCAGCAAGGCAGGGGGAGAAAACATTCAGTACTTC	CASKAGGENIQYF
TRBV18	.	TRBJ2-1	.	TGTGCCAGCTCTATCCAAGACACCTCCTACAATGAGCAGTTCTTC	CASSIQDTSYNEQFF
TRBV19	TRBD1	TRBJ1-2	.	TGTGCCAGTAGCCCTGGACAGGGGTCCTATGGCTACACCTTC	CASSPGQGSYGYTF
TRBV28	.	TRBJ1-2	.	TGTGCCAGCAGTTTATCGTGGGGGCAGGGGACTAACTATGGCTACACCTTC	CASSLSWGQGTNYGYTF
TRBV13	.	TRBJ1-3	.	TGTGCCAGCAGCTTAGTACTAGCTGGAAACACCATATATTTT	CASSLVLAGNTIYF
TRBV19	TRBD2	TRBJ2-1	.	TGTGCCAGTAGTTCCATATGGCGGGAGGGTTACAATGAGCAGTTCTTC	CASSSIWREGYNEQFF
TRBV15	.	TRBJ1-2	.	TGTGCCACCAGCCGTCCCGGGGTCTATGGCTACACCTTC	CATSRPGVYGYTF
TRBV27	TRBD2	TRBJ2-7	.	TGTGCCAGCAGTTTAAAGGGAGGGGTAGCCTACGAGCAGTACTTC	CASSLKGGVAYEQYF
TRBV2	.	TRBJ2-3	.	TGTGCCAGCACCCTATTTCTAGATACGCAGTATTTT	CASTLFLDTQYF
TRBV24-1	.	TRBJ2-1	.	TGTGCCACCAGGTTTGTTCTACCTAGCGCCTACTACAATGAGCAGTTCTTC	CATRFVLPSAYYNEQFF
TRBV19	TRBD1	TRBJ2-6	.	TGTGCCAGTAGTCCAGAGGACAGGCAAACCATCTCTGGGGCCAACGTCCTGACTTTC	CASSPEDRQTISGANVLTF
TRBV19	TRBD1	TRBJ1-3	.	TGTGCCAGTAGTGCCCGACCGACAGGGGGGGAAAACACCATATATTTT	CASSARPTGGENTIYF
TRBV7-9	.	TRBJ1-1	few	TGTGCCAGCAGCTTAGGGGAGAGGATGGAAGCTTTCTTT	CASSLGERMEAFF
TRBV18	TRBD1	TRBJ2-7	.	TGTGCCAGCAAAGGACAGGTGAATGACTACGAGCAGTACTTC	CASKGQVNDYEQYF
TRBV10-2	TRBD1	TRBJ2-1	.	TGCGCCAGCAGTCAGGACAGGGGGCTATCATACAATGAGCAGTTCTTC	CASSQDRGLSYNEQFF
TRBV6-5	.	TRBJ1-2	.	TGTGCCAGCAGTTCTACCTTCAGCGCTAGATTAGTGGCTTGGACCTTC	CASSSTFSARLVAWTF
TRBV19	TRBD1	TRBJ1-1	.	TGTGCCAGTACCACGTACGGGACAGCGAACACTGAAGCTTTCTTT	CASTTYGTANTEAFF
TRBV2	.	TRBJ1-5	.	TGTGCCAGCAGTACACGACAGGAAACCCAGCATTTT	CASSTRQETQHF
TRBV18	TRBD2	TRBJ2-1	.	TGTGCCAGCTCATTAGCGGGAGGGTCCTACAATGAGCAGTTCTTC	CASSLAGGSYNEQFF